A selection of T cell receptor beta chains follows, all from one sample in a study of T cell changes during pregnancy in multiple sclerosis. Sequenced by immunoSEQ multiplex PCR; TCRdb stores in-frame clones only, minus some. The profile shows 65,000 to 90,000 clones, roughly nine tenths of them singletons. The input for sequencing was PBMCs, taken in the first trimester of pregnancy. These TCRs come from a female donor in good health, serving as a control in a pregnancy study. Some clones in this sample may be carry-over from other donors' samples. Each CDR3 is given without its conserved first and last residue.

TRBV25-1	TRBJ2-6	ASSSSRVLT
TRBV7-2	TRBJ2-7	ASSLKWSYEQY
TRBV7-8	TRBJ2-3	ASSLGLDTQY
TRBV7-2	TRBJ2-7	ASSLSGLAGRDYEQY
TRBV19	TRBJ2-3	ASSVTEVDTQY
TRBV29-1	TRBJ2-6	SALDISGANVLT
TRBV7-9	TRBJ1-6	ASSLEGVYNSPLH
TRBV7-3	TRBJ1-6	ASSLTRDTPLH
TRBV19	TRBJ1-6	ASSTDSGSPLH
TRBV7-2	.	ASSLITGGPLEQY
TRBV28	TRBJ1-4	ASRRVEEKLF
TRBV7-3	TRBJ2-5	ASSLSAGAQETQY
TRBV6-5	TRBJ2-3	ASRTLAGGTDTQY
TRBV5-8	TRBJ2-7	ASSPGTSGSRSDEQY
TRBV18	TRBJ1-1	ASSPPQSMNTEAF
TRBV6-1	TRBJ2-2	ASSPRGAVAGELF
TRBV2	TRBJ2-7	ASRGPSGPTYEQY
TRBV29-1	TRBJ1-2	SVGQGAFGYT
TRBV19	TRBJ2-1	ASIKYGPGGPNEQF
TRBV7-2	TRBJ2-2	ASNDRAGTGELF
TRBV6-5	TRBJ2-5	ASSSGLAGKETQY
TRBV7-9	TRBJ2-1	ASSPRGLAGKNNEQF
TRBV27	TRBJ2-2	ASSLWQGNTGELF
TRBV2	TRBJ2-1	ASSDGDQGAYNEQF
TRBV7-8	TRBJ1-2	ASSRPGYGYT
TRBV27	TRBJ1-6	ASSFRQGNSPLH
TRBV2	TRBJ1-1	ASRAGGWTEAF
TRBV27	TRBJ2-3	ASSSVRRAFEADTQY
TRBV19	TRBJ1-2	ASSLPGGLGYGYT
TRBV6-5	TRBJ1-6	ASRQGNNSPLH
TRBV7-2	TRBJ1-5	ASSERGGAPGQPQH
TRBV6-1	TRBJ2-7	ASSEADPQGEQY
TRBV28	TRBJ2-1	ASSISGTTTNEQF
TRBV27	TRBJ2-1	ASTFSTGSGEQF
TRBV28	TRBJ2-3	ASSPGLPSTDTQY
TRBV14	TRBJ2-1	ASSLLRGTLSYNEQF
TRBV7-2	TRBJ1-6	ASSLRSSYNSPLH
TRBV28	TRBJ2-3	ASSPPGRGTDTQY
TRBV13	TRBJ1-1	ASSGGIGVPLRTEAF
TRBV9	TRBJ2-1	ASSAPGTSGSVYEQF